The 16 T cell receptor beta chains listed next were all sequenced from one sample in a study of shared clonotypes between healthy human individuals. Repertoires were generated with immunoSEQ multiplex PCR, while TCRdb's copy carries only in-frame clones and drops some. The table includes roughly 700,000 clones, approximately 79% detected once. Material: memory CD4+ T cells sorted from blood. Subset specified: CD45RA-negative fraction. These receptors originate from a woman in her thirties in good health.

V gene TRBV5-1 combines with J gene TRBJ1-4; D gene ambiguous. The CDR3 has 15 residues. Germline CDR1 is SGHRS and CDR2 is YFSETQ. The V gene lost 1 base and the J gene lost 7 bases, with 14 bases spanning the gap. The CDR3 region is CASSLSQAGSEKLFF. The CDR3 DNA follows: TGCGCCAGCAGCTTGTCTCAGGCCGGCAGTGAAAAACTGTTTTTT.

The genes are TRBV28 and TRBJ2-3; the D call may be TRBD1 or TRBD2 (5 bases each). Germline CDR1 MDHEN, CDR2 SYDVKM. V was cut by 9 bases and J by 7 bases, with 11 bases left in between. CDR3 length: 11 amino acids. Written as DNA, the CDR3 is TGTGCCAGTGCGAGGGGAAATACGCAGTATTTT. As protein: CASARGNTQYF.

A remark on this clone: This may be a read error, as it is one base from a much larger clone. Other DNA sequences in the same sample also yield this CDR3. The chain combines TRBV5-1 with TRBJ2-7; D gene uncertain. The CDR3 is made up of 12 amino acids. Trimming pared 0 bases from V and 2 bases from J, leaving 3 bases between. Germline loops: CDR1 SGHRS, CDR2 YFSETQ. The CDR3 loop is CASSLGTYEQYF. The CDR3 nucleotides are TGCGCCAGCAGCTTGGGCACCTACGAGCAGTACTTC.

The rearrangement joins TRBV19 to TRBJ2-1; 14 nucleotides agree with TRBD2. J gave up 7 bases and V 7 bases, and 12 bases lay outside the gene matches. The CDR3 has 17 residues. CDR1 is LNHDA and CDR2 is SQIVND in the germline V gene (reference sequence). CDR3: CASTLRGGLAGANEQFF. In DNA form, the CDR3 reads TGTGCCAGTACCCTTAGAGGGGGACTAGCGGGAGCGAATGAGCAGTTCTTC.

The gene calls are TRBV28 and TRBJ2-7; TRBD2 agrees at 10 bases. The junction had 8 bases not matched to a gene; V was cut back by 4 bases and J by 5 bases. Germline V gives CDR1 MDHEN, CDR2 SYDVKM. This CDR3 comprises 15 residues. CDR3 in amino acids: CASSSLAGEKDEQYF. The CDR3 nucleotides read TGTGCCAGCAGTTCCCTAGCGGGAGAAAAGGACGAGCAGTACTTC.

The chain joins TRBV5-4 to TRBJ2-3, with D perhaps given as TRBD1 or TRBD2 (5 bases each). Germline V gives CDR1 SGHNT, CDR2 YYREEE (reference sequence). The CDR3 loop spans 16 amino acids. V was cut by 4 bases and J by 0 bases, with 15 bases left in between. The CDR3 loop is CASSGPGRGSTDTQYF. The CDR3 DNA reads as TGTGCCAGCAGCGGCCCGGGACGGGGAAGCACAGATACGCAGTATTTT.

In this sample, this clone turned up a few times. Distinct nucleotide sequences in the sample also encode this CDR3. The gene calls are TRBV28 and TRBJ1-5, with no clear D. The CDR3 runs 13 residues. CDR1 and CDR2 (germline): MDHEN, SYDVKM. The V gene lost 3 bases and the J gene lost 2 bases, with 5 bases spanning the gap. The CDR3 spells CASSFQGNQPQHF. CDR3 bases: TGTGCCAGCAGTTTTCAGGGCAATCAGCCCCAGCATTTT.

The rearrangement joins TRBV11-2 to TRBJ2-3, with D possibly matching TRBD1 (6 bases). The CDR3 totals 14 residues. The germline CDR1 and CDR2 sequences are SGHAT and FQNNGV. Trimming pared 5 bases from V and 10 bases from J, leaving 19 bases between. In DNA, the CDR3 is TGTGCCAGCAGCCAGGACAGATCTCCCAGATCGCAGTATTTT. It translates to CASSQDRSPRSQYF.

CDR3 in DNA: TGCGCCAGCACCATGGGATTTGCCTACAATGAGCAGTTCTTC. Amino acid sequence: CASTMGFAYNEQFF. V usage is TRBV4-1 and J usage is TRBJ2-1, with D unclear. Germline assignment: CDR1 MGHRA and CDR2 YSYEKL. This CDR3 is built from 14 residues. The V end lost 7 bases, the J end lost 2 bases, and 12 bases lay between the germline ends.

This chain joins TRBV19 and TRBJ1-2; 7 bases are shared with TRBD1. V dropped 6 bases and J dropped 3; count of bases not matched to a gene: 7. The CDR3 runs to 14 residues. Germline V gives CDR1 LNHDA, CDR2 SQIVND (reference sequence). This CDR3 reads CASSKMGTDYGYTF. The CDR3 coding sequence is TGTGCCAGTAGCAAAATGGGGACAGACTATGGCTACACCTTC.

The chain has TRBV19 and TRBJ2-2, with TRBD2 identical over 10 bases. This CDR3 has 17 residues. V dropped 6 bases and J dropped 1; count of bases not matched to a gene: 8. Germline V lookup: CDR1 LNHDA, CDR2 SQIVND (reference sequence). DNA for the CDR3: TGTGCCAGTAGATTCCCACTAGCGGGACTGAACACCGGGGAGCTGTTTTTT. Translating it yields CASRFPLAGLNTGELFF.

The rearrangement uses TRBV6-6 and TRBJ2-7; 9 bases match TRBD1. This CDR3 has 13 amino acids. V lost 6 bases to trimming and J lost 2 bases; unmatched junction nucleotides: 2. From germline, CDR1 is MNHNY and CDR2 SVGAGI (reference sequence). The CDR3 nucleotides are TGTGCCAGCAGCGACAGGGGGACCTACGAGCAGTACTTC. It is translated as CASSDRGTYEQYF.

The J gene is TRBJ2-2, the V gene TRBV7-2; D remains ambiguous. V was cut by 5 bases and J by 0 bases, with 7 bases left in between. CDR3 size: 14 residues. CDR1 and CDR2 (germline): SGHTA, FQGNSA. This CDR3 reads CASSRDANTGELFF. In nucleotides, the CDR3 is TGTGCCAGCAGCCGCGACGCGAACACCGGGGAGCTGTTTTTT.

This clone was found once. The chain recombines TRBV28 with TRBJ2-6, with 8 bases that match TRBD1. CDR1 is MDHEN, CDR2 SYDVKM, per germline. The length of the CDR3 is 18 residues. V gave up 5 bases and J gave up 0 bases; unmatched junction bases: 9. CDR3 sequence reads: CASSGFRGRRSGANVLTF. In DNA, the CDR3 is TGTGCCAGCAGTGGCTTCAGGGGGCGGCGCTCTGGGGCCAACGTCCTGACTTTC.

With respect to this clone: The identical CDR3 is also encoded by other nucleotide sequences in the sample. The chain links TRBV2 to TRBJ2-1; D ambiguous. Germline lookup yields CDR1 SNHLY and CDR2 FYNNEI. The CDR3 runs 11 residues. Trimming took 6 bases from V and 3 from J, leaving 3 bases between them. CDR3: CASSGYNEQFF. The CDR3, as DNA: TGTGCCAGCAGCGGCTACAATGAGCAGTTCTTC. Combining the CDR3 with reference TRBV2 and TRBJ2-1 gives the whole variable domain EPEVTQTPSHQVTQMGQEVILRCVPISNHLYFYWYRQILGQKVEFLVSFYNNEISEKSEIFDDQFSVERPDGSNFTLKIRSTKLEDSAMYFCASSGYNEQFFGPGTRLTVL.

This chain uses TRBV28 with TRBJ2-5; 7 bases are a match to TRBD1. The CDR3 has 14 amino acids. The germline V gene encodes CDR1 MDHEN and CDR2 SYDVKM. V lost 2 bases and J lost 3; bases outside the gene matches: 3. Here the CDR3 DNA reads TGTGCCAGCAGTTTACCACAGGGGAAAGAGACCCAGTACTTC. Protein sequence: CASSLPQGKETQYF.